This T cell receptor beta chain was documented in a study of shared clonotypes between healthy human individuals. The study's findings and limits: Read depth was anticipated to influence clonotype sharing among donors. On the whole, naive subsets had larger estimated richness than memory subsets had.

Replicate PCRs run on sorted subsets employed 200 ng DNA, approximately 30,000 T cell genomes. TCRdb's table, derived via immunoSEQ multiplex PCR, lists solely in-frame clones and lacks some. Seen here are 650,000 to 700,000 clones, 90% observed once, and the top ten hold roughly 36%. Details on this clone: Its antigen is still unknown.

CDR3 length: 15 residues. The trim removed 5 bases at V and 8 bases at J, leaving 11 bases unmatched. Germline V gene data show CDR1 as SEHNR and CDR2 as FQNEAQ (reference sequence). This TCR was sampled from a man between 18 and 29 years old in good health. Some clones in this sample may be carry-over from other donors' samples. The chain uses TRBV7-9 and TRBJ2-1; 8 bases map to TRBD2. Sample: memory CD8+ T cells from PBMCs. Subset of the sample: CD45RO+ cells pooled with CCR7-negative TemRA cells. The CDR3 nucleotides read TGTGCCAGCAGCAAATCTCACGGGAGGGCAGATGAGCAGTTCTTC. Translation gives CASSKSHGRADEQFF.